This TCR beta chain was recovered during a study of blood T cell repertoires in COVID-19. At the level of the study: Sites across the United States, Italy and Spain contributed samples from acute and convalescent COVID-19. In each case, the material was cDNA or gDNA derived from T cells, B-cell-depleted T cells, or PBMCs.

Original processing methods: Amplification from reference gene primers served as the basis for estimated nucleated cell counts. Data came from immunoSEQ multiplex PCR; TCRdb stores just in-frame clones and leaves some out. Clone size and the V and J calls come from that table; the DNA yielded D and trimming. The repertoire has about 52,000 clones, 85% to 90% of them found once; the top ten carry around 13%. The CDR3 has 16 residues. The V gene's germline CDR1 is MNHEY and CDR2 SVGAGI. Trimming pared 2 bases from V and 1 base from J, leaving 11 bases between. V gene TRBV6-5 combines with J gene TRBJ2-2, with a weak D call TRBD1 (5 bases). The clonotype originates from a man between 65 and 79 years old with acute or convalescent COVID-19. The sequenced sample was peripheral blood. The CDR3 spells CASSYIRGQNTGELFF. The CDR3, as DNA: TGTGCCAGCAGTTACATAAGGGGCCAGAACACCGGGGAGCTGTTTTTT.